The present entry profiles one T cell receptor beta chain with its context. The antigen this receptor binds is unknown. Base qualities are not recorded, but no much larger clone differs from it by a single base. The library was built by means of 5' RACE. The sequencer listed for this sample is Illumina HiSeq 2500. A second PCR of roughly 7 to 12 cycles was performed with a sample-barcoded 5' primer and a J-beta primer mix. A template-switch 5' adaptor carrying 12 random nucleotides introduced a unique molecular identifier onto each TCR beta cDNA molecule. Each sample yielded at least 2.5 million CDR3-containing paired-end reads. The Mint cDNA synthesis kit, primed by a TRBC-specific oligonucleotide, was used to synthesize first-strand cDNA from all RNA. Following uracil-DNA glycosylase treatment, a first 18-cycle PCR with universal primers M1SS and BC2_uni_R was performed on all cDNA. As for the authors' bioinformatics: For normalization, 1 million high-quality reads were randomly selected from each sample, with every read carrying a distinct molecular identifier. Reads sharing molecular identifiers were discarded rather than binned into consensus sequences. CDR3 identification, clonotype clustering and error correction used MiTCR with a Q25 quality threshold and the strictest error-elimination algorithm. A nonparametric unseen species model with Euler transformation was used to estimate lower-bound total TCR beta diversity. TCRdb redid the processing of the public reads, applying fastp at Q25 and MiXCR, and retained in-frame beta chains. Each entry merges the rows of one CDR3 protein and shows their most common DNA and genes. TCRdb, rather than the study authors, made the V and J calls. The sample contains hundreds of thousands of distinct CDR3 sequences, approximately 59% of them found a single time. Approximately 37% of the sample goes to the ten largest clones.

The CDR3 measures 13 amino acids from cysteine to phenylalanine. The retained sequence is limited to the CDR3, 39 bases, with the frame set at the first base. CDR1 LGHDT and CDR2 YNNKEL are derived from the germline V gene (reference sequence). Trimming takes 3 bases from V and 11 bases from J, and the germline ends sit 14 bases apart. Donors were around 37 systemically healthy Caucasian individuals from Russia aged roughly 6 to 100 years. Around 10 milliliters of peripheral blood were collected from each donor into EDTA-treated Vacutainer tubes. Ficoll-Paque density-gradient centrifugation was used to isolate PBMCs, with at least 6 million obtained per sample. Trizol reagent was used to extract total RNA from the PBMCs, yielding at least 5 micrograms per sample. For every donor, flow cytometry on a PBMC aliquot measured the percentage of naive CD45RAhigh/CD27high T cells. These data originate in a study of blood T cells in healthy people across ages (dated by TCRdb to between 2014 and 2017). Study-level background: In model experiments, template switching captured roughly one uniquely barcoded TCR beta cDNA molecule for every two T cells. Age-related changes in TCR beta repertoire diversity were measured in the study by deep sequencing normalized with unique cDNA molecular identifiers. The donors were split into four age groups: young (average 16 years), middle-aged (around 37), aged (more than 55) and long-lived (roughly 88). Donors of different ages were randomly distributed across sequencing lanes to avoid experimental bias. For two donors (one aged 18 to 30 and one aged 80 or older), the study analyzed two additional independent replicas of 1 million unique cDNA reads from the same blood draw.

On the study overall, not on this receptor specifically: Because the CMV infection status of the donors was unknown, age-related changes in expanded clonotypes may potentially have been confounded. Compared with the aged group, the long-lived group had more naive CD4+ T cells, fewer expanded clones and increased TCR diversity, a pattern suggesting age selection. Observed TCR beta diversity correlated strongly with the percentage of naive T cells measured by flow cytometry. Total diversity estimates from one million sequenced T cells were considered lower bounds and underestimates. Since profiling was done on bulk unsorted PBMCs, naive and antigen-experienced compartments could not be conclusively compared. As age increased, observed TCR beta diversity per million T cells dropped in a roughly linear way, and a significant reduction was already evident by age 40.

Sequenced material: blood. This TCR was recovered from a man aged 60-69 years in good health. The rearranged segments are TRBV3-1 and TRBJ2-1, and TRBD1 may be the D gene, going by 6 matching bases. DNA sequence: TGTGCCAGCAGCCAGAGTGTAGGGGACAAGCAGTTCTTC. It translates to CASSQSVGDKQFF.